The rows below give T cell receptor beta chains drawn from one sample of a study of OX40 agonist ivuxolimab in advanced cancers. TCRdb's table, derived via immunoSEQ multiplex PCR, lists solely in-frame clones and lacks some. Altogether approximately 14,000 clones are present, 75% to 95% being singletons, with the ten largest covering around 25%. Material: CD4+ or CD8+ T cells sorted from blood, obtained in a trial of the OX40 agonist ivuxolimab. These receptors came from an adult with an advanced solid tumor such as melanoma, head and neck, liver or kidney cancer. Both conserved end residues are part of each CDR3. The D gene is left open where the match is weak. Some rows mark clone size as missing; the rest say once, few, many or name a class of expanded clone.

D gene: .; V gene: TRBV7-9; clone size: .; J gene: TRBJ2-7; CDR3 DNA: TGTGCCAGCAGCCTAACCCGGGACAAGGATTACTACGAGCAGTACTTC; CDR3 protein: CASSLTRDKDYYEQYF
D gene: .; V gene: TRBV7-3; clone size: .; J gene: TRBJ2-1; CDR3 DNA: TGTGCCAGCAGCGTCGGGACGTTCAGCTCCTACAATGAGCAGTTCTTC; CDR3 protein: CASSVGTFSSYNEQFF
D gene: .; V gene: TRBV10-3; clone size: .; J gene: TRBJ1-1; CDR3 DNA: TGTGCCACCTGGGGGTTCACTGAAGCTTTCTTT; CDR3 protein: CATWGFTEAFF
D gene: TRBD2; V gene: TRBV19; clone size: .; J gene: TRBJ2-1; CDR3 DNA: TGTGCCAGTAGTAGACTAGCGGGAAATGAGCAGTTCTTC; CDR3 protein: CASSRLAGNEQFF
D gene: TRBD2; V gene: TRBV27; clone size: .; J gene: TRBJ2-3; CDR3 DNA: TGTGCCAGCAGAGTAGCGGGAGGGGCAGATACGCAGTATTTT; CDR3 protein: CASRVAGGADTQYF
D gene: .; V gene: TRBV15; clone size: .; J gene: TRBJ1-3; CDR3 DNA: TGTGCCACCAGCGTAGGGACGCTTGGAAACACCATATATTTT; CDR3 protein: CATSVGTLGNTIYF
D gene: .; V gene: TRBV19; clone size: .; J gene: TRBJ1-5; CDR3 DNA: TGTGCCAGTAGTATAGGGACATTAAGCAATCAGCCCCAGCATTTT; CDR3 protein: CASSIGTLSNQPQHF
D gene: .; V gene: TRBV4-2; clone size: few; J gene: TRBJ1-2; CDR3 DNA: TGTGCCAGCAGCCCAAGTGGAAGGGAAAATGGCTACACCTTC; CDR3 protein: CASSPSGRENGYTF
D gene: .; V gene: TRBV7-8; clone size: once; J gene: TRBJ2-5; CDR3 DNA: TGTGCCAGCAGCTCGGGACCGGATCAAGAGACCCAGTACTTC; CDR3 protein: CASSSGPDQETQYF
D gene: .; V gene: TRBV23-1; clone size: .; J gene: TRBJ2-1; CDR3 DNA: TGCGCCAGCAGCCAACAGCGGCGTAGCTCCTACAATGAGCAGTTCTTC; CDR3 protein: CASSQQRRSSYNEQFF
D gene: .; V gene: TRBV6-6; clone size: .; J gene: TRBJ1-1; CDR3 DNA: TGTGCCAGCAGTGACTTTATCACTGAAGCTTTCTTT; CDR3 protein: CASSDFITEAFF
D gene: .; V gene: TRBV29-1; clone size: .; J gene: TRBJ1-1; CDR3 DNA: TGCAGCGTTGTGCTGCCCACTGAAGCTTTCTTT; CDR3 protein: CSVVLPTEAFF
D gene: .; V gene: TRBV6-6; clone size: .; J gene: TRBJ2-3; CDR3 DNA: TGTGCCGGCAGTATTAGCACAGATACGCAGTATTTT; CDR3 protein: CAGSISTDTQYF
D gene: .; V gene: TRBV6-1; clone size: .; J gene: TRBJ2-1; CDR3 DNA: TGTGCCAGCAGTGAAATTGGGAATGAGCAGTTCTTC; CDR3 protein: CASSEIGNEQFF
D gene: TRBD2; V gene: TRBV27; clone size: .; J gene: TRBJ2-7; CDR3 DNA: TGTGCCAGCGGCAACCTACTAGCGGGAGGGCCCGACGAGCAGTACTTC; CDR3 protein: CASGNLLAGGPDEQYF
D gene: .; V gene: TRBV19; clone size: .; J gene: TRBJ2-1; CDR3 DNA: TGTGCCAGTATATCACGGGAGTCGTTCAATGAGCAGTTCTTC; CDR3 protein: CASISRESFNEQFF
D gene: .; V gene: TRBV12-2; clone size: .; J gene: TRBJ2-7; CDR3 DNA: TGTGCAAGTCGCTCCCGACAGGGGTACGAGCAGTACTTC; CDR3 protein: CASRSRQGYEQYF
D gene: TRBD1; V gene: TRBV5-1; clone size: once; J gene: TRBJ1-4; CDR3 DNA: TGCGCCAGCAGCTCCCACTACACCCTCCGGGACAGCGCTGGCTCGGATAATGAAAAACTGTTTTTT; CDR3 protein: CASSSHYTLRDSAGSDNEKLFF
D gene: TRBD1; V gene: TRBV5-6; clone size: once; J gene: TRBJ1-6; CDR3 DNA: TGTGCCAGTAGCACAACGGGACAGCTTAATTCACCCCTCCACTTT; CDR3 protein: CASSTTGQLNSPLHF
D gene: .; V gene: TRBV19; clone size: .; J gene: TRBJ2-2; CDR3 DNA: TGTGCCAGTAGTATACAGGGCCACACCGGGGAGCTGTTTTTT; CDR3 protein: CASSIQGHTGELFF
D gene: .; V gene: TRBV30; clone size: .; J gene: TRBJ2-7; CDR3 DNA: TGTGCCTGGAGTGCCCCCGATCGGACTCTCAGCTCCTACGAGCAGTACTTC; CDR3 protein: CAWSAPDRTLSSYEQYF
D gene: .; V gene: TRBV19; clone size: .; J gene: TRBJ1-1; CDR3 DNA: TGTGCCAGTAGTTGGGATCAGGGGCTGAACACTGAAGCTTTCTTT; CDR3 protein: CASSWDQGLNTEAFF
D gene: TRBD1; V gene: TRBV27; clone size: once; J gene: TRBJ2-5; CDR3 DNA: TGTGCCAGCAGTCCCGGGACAGACCGTCCCTTACGAGAGACCCAGTACTTC; CDR3 protein: CASSPGTDRPLRETQYF
D gene: TRBD1; V gene: TRBV7-9; clone size: once; J gene: TRBJ2-5; CDR3 DNA: TGTGCCAGCAGCATGGGACAGGGGGTTGAAGAGACCCAGTACTTC; CDR3 protein: CASSMGQGVEETQYF
D gene: .; V gene: TRBV27; clone size: few; J gene: TRBJ2-2; CDR3 DNA: TGTGCCAGCAGCTATGACGGAACCGGGGAGCTGTTTTTT; CDR3 protein: CASSYDGTGELFF
D gene: .; V gene: TRBV4-2; clone size: .; J gene: TRBJ1-1; CDR3 DNA: TGTGCCAGCAGCCAGGGAGAGGGCACTGAAGCTTTCTTT; CDR3 protein: CASSQGEGTEAFF
D gene: .; V gene: TRBV15; clone size: .; J gene: TRBJ2-5; CDR3 DNA: TGTGCCACCAGCAGAGATTTCCGACTGGACGCATCAGGGACCCAGTACTTC; CDR3 protein: CATSRDFRLDASGTQYF
D gene: .; V gene: TRBV5-1; clone size: once; J gene: TRBJ2-7; CDR3 DNA: TGCGCCAGCAGCTTGGAGTCAGATTTATACGAGCAGTACTTC; CDR3 protein: CASSLESDLYEQYF